Reported below is one T cell receptor beta chain. Its target is unknown. The data belong to a study of T cell responses to AZD1222 COVID-19 vaccine. Clones were sequenced by immunoSEQ multiplex PCR, and TCRdb holds only the in-frame ones, with some missing. Found here are some 100,000 clones, 85% to 90% of them singletons; the top ten hold roughly a sixth. Study-wide results and limits: The breadth and depth of Spike-specific TCRs increased once two AZD1222 doses had been given.

The V gene's germline CDR1 is LGHDT and CDR2 YNNKEL (reference sequence). The CDR3 has 16 residues. V lost 1 base, J lost 2 bases, and 4 bases stayed unmatched. V usage is TRBV3-1 (or the pseudogene TRBV3-2) and J usage is TRBJ2-2, with TRBD2 matching 7 bases. The sample was peripheral blood, taken on day 0 of AZD1222 vaccination. This TCR came from an adult in good health. The CDR3 reads CASSQVPSGNTGELFF. The DNA for the CDR3 is TGTGCCAGCAGCCAAGTTCCTAGCGGTAACACCGGGGAGCTGTTTTTT.